These T cell receptor beta chains were read from a single sample in a study of T-cell memory formation after mild COVID-19. TCRdb ran MiXCR on the 5' RACE reads and lists one entry per CDR3 protein. The table lists fewer than 110,000 distinct CDR3 sequences, about 15% of them singletons, with around 40% in the top ten. The sample taken for sequencing was PBMCs or a T cell subset sorted from them (not recorded which). These receptors all come from a man between 18 and 35 years old who had mild COVID-19 (a few samples of this study predate the infection). Cell type and time point are not known. Both conserved end residues are part of each CDR3. Fields, in order: clone size, J gene, V gene, CDR3 length, D gene, CDR3 DNA, CDR3 protein. D genes are given only for firm matches. Size is omitted from some rows. Given values are once, few, many or a class for expanded clones.

clone_size: few; j_call: TRBJ2-5; v_call: TRBV4-1; cdr3_length: 14; d_call: TRBD1; cdr3_nt: TGCGCCAGCAGCGAAGGACAGGGCCAAGAGACCCAGTACTTC; cdr3_aa: CASSEGQGQETQYF
clone_size: -; j_call: TRBJ2-3; v_call: TRBV4-3; cdr3_length: 12; d_call: -; cdr3_nt: TGCGCCAGCAGCCAAGTCCCAAATACGCAGTATTTT; cdr3_aa: CASSQVPNTQYF
clone_size: -; j_call: TRBJ1-5; v_call: TRBV4-1; cdr3_length: 13; d_call: -; cdr3_nt: TGCGCCAGCAGCCAAGTGGCTGGTCAGCCCCAGCATTTT; cdr3_aa: CASSQVAGQPQHF
clone_size: -; j_call: TRBJ2-5; v_call: TRBV7-2; cdr3_length: 15; d_call: -; cdr3_nt: TGTGCCAGCAGCTTGGTCGGGGGCCGAGAAGAGACCCAGTACTTC; cdr3_aa: CASSLVGGREETQYF
clone_size: few; j_call: TRBJ2-1; v_call: TRBV2; cdr3_length: 16; d_call: TRBD2; cdr3_nt: TGTGCCAGCAGTGAAGCGCGGGTAGCGGGGGCACGGGAGCAGTTCTTC; cdr3_aa: CASSEARVAGAREQFF
clone_size: -; j_call: TRBJ1-5; v_call: TRBV12-3/TRBV12-4; cdr3_length: 14; d_call: TRBD1; cdr3_nt: TGTGCCAGCAGGGCCGGACAGGGGAATCAGCCCCAGCATTTT; cdr3_aa: CASRAGQGNQPQHF
clone_size: many; j_call: TRBJ2-5; v_call: TRBV5-1; cdr3_length: 13; d_call: -; cdr3_nt: TGCGCCAGCAGCTTGTTGGGGGAAGAGACCCAGTACTTC; cdr3_aa: CASSLLGEETQYF
clone_size: many; j_call: TRBJ2-3; v_call: TRBV5-1; cdr3_length: 14; d_call: -; cdr3_nt: TGCGCCAGCAGCCGGCGGCCTGGGACAGATACGCAGTATTTT; cdr3_aa: CASSRRPGTDTQYF
clone_size: few; j_call: TRBJ1-1; v_call: TRBV20-1; cdr3_length: 12; d_call: -; cdr3_nt: TGCAGTGTTCTCCAGGGGAACACTGAAGCTTTCTTT; cdr3_aa: CSVLQGNTEAFF
clone_size: few; j_call: TRBJ1-2; v_call: TRBV12-3/TRBV12-4; cdr3_length: 16; d_call: TRBD1; cdr3_nt: TGTGCCAGCATACCTCTTGGGACAGGGGGCATGTATGGCTACACCTTC; cdr3_aa: CASIPLGTGGMYGYTF
clone_size: many; j_call: TRBJ2-5; v_call: TRBV29-1; cdr3_length: 15; d_call: TRBD2; cdr3_nt: TGCAGCGTGAACGGGGTAGCGGGGGGCCAAGAGACCCAGTACTTC; cdr3_aa: CSVNGVAGGQETQYF
clone_size: -; j_call: TRBJ2-6; v_call: TRBV6-5; cdr3_length: 15; d_call: -; cdr3_nt: TGTGCCAGCAGTTCGGACGTCTCAGGGGCCAACGTCCTGACTTTC; cdr3_aa: CASSSDVSGANVLTF
clone_size: -; j_call: TRBJ2-1; v_call: TRBV5-1; cdr3_length: 15; d_call: TRBD1; cdr3_nt: TGCGCCAGCAGCTTGGAAGGGGGCGTTTGGGATGAGCAGTTCTTC; cdr3_aa: CASSLEGGVWDEQFF
clone_size: -; j_call: TRBJ2-1; v_call: TRBV10-1; cdr3_length: 16; d_call: -; cdr3_nt: TGCGCCAGCAGTGGTGGGGGTCCTAGTGCGATCAATGAGCAGTTCTTC; cdr3_aa: CASSGGGPSAINEQFF
clone_size: -; j_call: TRBJ2-2; v_call: TRBV11-2; cdr3_length: 15; d_call: -; cdr3_nt: TGTGCCAGCAGCTTCGGACCTATGAACACCGGGGAGCTGTTTTTT; cdr3_aa: CASSFGPMNTGELFF
clone_size: many; j_call: TRBJ2-7; v_call: TRBV5-1; cdr3_length: 12; d_call: -; cdr3_nt: TGCGCCAGCAGCTTTCAGGGCGACGAGCAGTACTTC; cdr3_aa: CASSFQGDEQYF
clone_size: -; j_call: TRBJ2-1; v_call: TRBV29-1; cdr3_length: 13; d_call: -; cdr3_nt: TGCAGCGTTGAAGTCCGCCCCGGGGGTGAGCAGTTCTTC; cdr3_aa: CSVEVRPGGEQFF
clone_size: -; j_call: TRBJ1-6; v_call: TRBV12-3/TRBV12-4; cdr3_length: 13; d_call: TRBD1; cdr3_nt: TGTGCCAGCACCCCAGGGGGCGAATCACCCCTCCACTTT; cdr3_aa: CASTPGGESPLHF
clone_size: many; j_call: TRBJ2-2; v_call: TRBV5-1; cdr3_length: 13; d_call: -; cdr3_nt: TGCGCCAGCAGTTCCGGGTGGATCGGGGAGCTGTTTTTT; cdr3_aa: CASSSGWIGELFF
clone_size: -; j_call: TRBJ1-1; v_call: TRBV12-3/TRBV12-4; cdr3_length: 14; d_call: TRBD1; cdr3_nt: TGTGCCAGCAGTTATACAGGGGTGTCGGCTGAAGCTTTCTTT; cdr3_aa: CASSYTGVSAEAFF
clone_size: -; j_call: TRBJ1-3; v_call: TRBV27; cdr3_length: 15; d_call: -; cdr3_nt: TGTGCCAGCAGTTCGCGGGGGGCGACGCCCCGAGCCATATATTTT; cdr3_aa: CASSSRGATPRAIYF
clone_size: -; j_call: TRBJ1-2; v_call: TRBV29-1; cdr3_length: 16; d_call: -; cdr3_nt: TGCAGCGTTGAAGAGACGACAGGTCTAAGTGGCTATGGCTACACCTTC; cdr3_aa: CSVEETTGLSGYGYTF
clone_size: few; j_call: TRBJ2-1; v_call: TRBV11-2; cdr3_length: 15; d_call: -; cdr3_nt: TGTGCCAGCAGCTTAACCCCGTCTCGATACAATGAGCAGTTCTTC; cdr3_aa: CASSLTPSRYNEQFF
clone_size: -; j_call: TRBJ1-4; v_call: TRBV7-2; cdr3_length: 14; d_call: TRBD1; cdr3_nt: TGTGCCAGCAGCTTCCAAGGGGGCGGTGAAAAACTGTTTTTT; cdr3_aa: CASSFQGGGEKLFF
clone_size: few; j_call: TRBJ2-7; v_call: TRBV4-1; cdr3_length: 14; d_call: -; cdr3_nt: TGCGCCAGCAGCCAAGGGTGGGGGCAAGGCGAGCAGTACTTC; cdr3_aa: CASSQGWGQGEQYF
clone_size: few; j_call: TRBJ1-1; v_call: TRBV15; cdr3_length: 14; d_call: -; cdr3_nt: TGTGCCACCAGCAGAGGAGAGTCGGGTACTGAAGCTTTCTTT; cdr3_aa: CATSRGESGTEAFF
clone_size: few; j_call: TRBJ2-5; v_call: TRBV12-3/TRBV12-4; cdr3_length: 16; d_call: TRBD2; cdr3_nt: TGTGCCAGCAGTTTAGCGCCGGGGCTAGCGGGGGAGACCCAGTACTTC; cdr3_aa: CASSLAPGLAGETQYF
clone_size: many; j_call: TRBJ2-1; v_call: TRBV28; cdr3_length: 14; d_call: -; cdr3_nt: TGTGCCAGCAGTTTTTGGGGATCAGACAATGAGCAGTTCTTC; cdr3_aa: CASSFWGSDNEQFF
clone_size: many; j_call: TRBJ2-1; v_call: TRBV9; cdr3_length: 15; d_call: -; cdr3_nt: TGTGCCAGCAGCGCGCGGGTTTGGACTTACAATGAGCAGTTCTTC; cdr3_aa: CASSARVWTYNEQFF
clone_size: -; j_call: TRBJ1-4; v_call: TRBV15; cdr3_length: 13; d_call: -; cdr3_nt: TGTGCCACCAGCAGAGATGGAGGGGAAAAACTGTTTTTT; cdr3_aa: CATSRDGGEKLFF
clone_size: few; j_call: TRBJ1-5; v_call: TRBV18; cdr3_length: 14; d_call: -; cdr3_nt: TGTGCCAGCTCCCCATCCGGGGGGAGGCAGCCCCAGCATTTT; cdr3_aa: CASSPSGGRQPQHF
clone_size: -; j_call: TRBJ2-7; v_call: TRBV12-3/TRBV12-4; cdr3_length: 13; d_call: -; cdr3_nt: TGTGCCAGCAGTTTGAAGCCGTCCTACGAGCAGTACTTC; cdr3_aa: CASSLKPSYEQYF
clone_size: -; j_call: TRBJ1-1; v_call: TRBV19; cdr3_length: 14; d_call: -; cdr3_nt: TGTGCCAGTAATCTGCAGGGCCGCAACACTGAAGCTTTCTTT; cdr3_aa: CASNLQGRNTEAFF
clone_size: few; j_call: TRBJ2-5; v_call: TRBV29-1; cdr3_length: 17; d_call: TRBD2; cdr3_nt: TGCAGCGTTGAGGGGGAATCTGACGGGGGGACCCAAGAGACCCAGTACTTC; cdr3_aa: CSVEGESDGGTQETQYF
clone_size: -; j_call: TRBJ2-3; v_call: TRBV20-1; cdr3_length: 20; d_call: -; cdr3_nt: TGCAGTGCTAGAGACCGGAGGCGGGGCCCCCTACGCCCTAATGTGGATACGCAGTATTTT; cdr3_aa: CSARDRRRGPLRPNVDTQYF
clone_size: -; j_call: TRBJ2-7; v_call: TRBV7-9; cdr3_length: 18; d_call: TRBD2; cdr3_nt: TGTGCCAGCAGCTGGAAACCCGGAGAACCGCGGGAGGCGTACGAGCAGTACTTC; cdr3_aa: CASSWKPGEPREAYEQYF
clone_size: many; j_call: TRBJ1-2; v_call: TRBV6-2/TRBV6-3; cdr3_length: 13; d_call: -; cdr3_nt: TGTGCCAGCAGTTACAGGGTTTACGATGGCTACACCTTC; cdr3_aa: CASSYRVYDGYTF
clone_size: -; j_call: TRBJ2-1; v_call: TRBV2; cdr3_length: 15; d_call: TRBD1; cdr3_nt: TGTGCCAGCTACGGGGGCAGGGGGCGCTACAATGAGCAGTTCTTC; cdr3_aa: CASYGGRGRYNEQFF
clone_size: -; j_call: TRBJ2-7; v_call: TRBV6-1; cdr3_length: 17; d_call: -; cdr3_nt: TGTGCCAGCAGTGAAAATCCCCCACAGGAGCTCTCCTACGAGCAGTACTTC; cdr3_aa: CASSENPPQELSYEQYF
clone_size: -; j_call: TRBJ1-2; v_call: TRBV4-1; cdr3_length: 13; d_call: -; cdr3_nt: TGCGCCAGCAGCCAAGAGCGGACGAAGGGCTACACCTTC; cdr3_aa: CASSQERTKGYTF
clone_size: -; j_call: TRBJ2-3; v_call: TRBV12-3/TRBV12-4; cdr3_length: 15; d_call: -; cdr3_nt: TGTGCCAGCAGTTTAGCCCATGTGGGCACAGATACGCAGTATTTT; cdr3_aa: CASSLAHVGTDTQYF
clone_size: few; j_call: TRBJ2-3; v_call: TRBV9; cdr3_length: 17; d_call: TRBD2; cdr3_nt: TGTGCCAGCAGCGTAGTAACTAGCGGGGGTTTGATGGGTACGCAGTATTTT; cdr3_aa: CASSVVTSGGLMGTQYF